This T cell receptor beta chain is from a study of beta chain features in type 1 diabetes. On the study more broadly: Summed over all samples, the examined sorted cells came to 107,917,701. Points from the study as a whole: Cells that show high TCR expression could be over-represented by cDNA sequencing. Moderate yet significant TCRB CDR3 shortening was seen in Type 1 diabetes patients in all four CD4+ subsets. Across patients, naive, central memory and Treg TCRB repertoires exhibited apparently greater similarity than was observed across healthy donors.

Sequencing targeted expressed TCRB transcripts, as all isolated RNA had been reverse transcribed. The table came from immunoSEQ multiplex PCR; TCRdb's copy has only in-frame clones and leaves some out. The table has around 600,000 clones, roughly an eighth seen once. Trimming removed 0 bases from V and 4 bases from J, with 7 bases in between. This CDR3 region has 14 residues. Germline CDR1 LGHNA, CDR2 YNFKEQ. This clone has just a few counts. Its antigen is not known. Sequencing was carried out using naive CD4+ T cells from blood. The J gene is TRBJ1-3, the V gene TRBV4-2; D unclear. The receptor was isolated from a man aged 25-45 years with type 1 diabetes. The CDR3 reads CASSQESQGNTIYF. The CDR3 nucleotides read TGTGCCAGCAGCCAAGAATCTCAGGGAAACACCATATATTTT.